The next 12 T cell receptor beta chains were all read from a single sample in a study of T cells after yellow fever vaccination. Using its own MiXCR run on the 5' RACE reads, TCRdb lists one record per CDR3 protein. This table holds about 400,000 distinct CDR3 sequences, approximately 10% found once. The material sequenced was PBMCs, taken on the day of the first yellow fever vaccination. Every receptor here comes from a man between 18 and 35 years old who received the YFV17D yellow fever vaccine.

The chain has TRBV7-8 and TRBJ1-4, with D maybe TRBD1 (6 bases). CDR3 length equals 12 residues. V lost 8 bases to trimming and J lost 4 bases, with 8 bases between them. Germline V gives CDR1 SGHVS, CDR2 FQNEAQ. CDR3 loop: CASGQFNEKLFF. The CDR3 region has the DNA TGTGCCAGCGGACAGTTTAATGAAAAACTGTTTTTT. The variable domain in full, with the rest retrieved from reference TRBV7-8 and TRBJ1-4, is GAGVSQSPRYKVAKRGQDVALRCDPISGHVSLFWYQQALGQGPEFLTYFQNEAQLDKSGLPSDRFFAERPEGSVSTLKIQRTQQEDSAVYLCASGQFNEKLFFGSGTQLSVL.

The chain combines TRBV20-1 with TRBJ2-3; TRBD2 matches at 12 bases. This CDR3 contains 16 residues. With V trimmed by 3 bases and J by 5 bases, 9 bases remained unmatched. Germline V gives CDR1 DFQATT, CDR2 SNEGSKA (reference sequence). The CDR3 DNA is TGCAGTGCTAGTAGGCCTAGCGGGGGGGCCAGAGATACGCAGTATTTT. It codes for CSASRPSGGARDTQYF.

Ten or more counts support this clonotype. This chain connects TRBV5-1 to TRBJ2-2, with D perhaps TRBD2 (5 bases). CDR1 and CDR2 (germline): SGHRS, YFSETQ. CDR3 size: 14 residues. The ends were cut back, 7 bases at V and 1 base at J, with 11 bases in the middle. The CDR3 nucleotides are TGCGCCAGCTTTGCGGGCTTGAACACCGGGGAGCTGTTTTTT. Amino acids: CASFAGLNTGELFF.

The chain links TRBV5-4 to TRBJ2-5; TRBD2 matches at 8 bases. This CDR3 spans 16 amino acids. CDR1 and CDR2 (germline): SGHNT, YYREEE (reference sequence). The junction had 12 bases not matched to a gene; V was cut back by 4 bases and J by 4 bases. This CDR3 is CASSIGTRGYRETQYF. The CDR3 DNA is TGTGCCAGCAGCATAGGGACTAGAGGCTATAGAGAGACCCAGTACTTC.

The chain joins TRBV5-5 to TRBJ2-2, with TRBD1 matching 8 bases. After removal of 5 bases from V and 7 bases from J, the junction contained 10 bases not matched to a gene. The CDR3 runs to 15 residues. The germline V gene encodes CDR1 SGHKS and CDR2 YYEKEE (reference sequence). The CDR3 here is CASSPRGRSIGELFF. The CDR3 DNA sequence: TGTGCCAGCAGTCCCAGGGGGCGAAGTATCGGGGAGCTGTTTTTT.

A few counts support this clonotype. V and J are TRBV20-1 and TRBJ2-1, with 7 bases that match TRBD1. Germline CDR1 reads DFQATT; CDR2 reads SNEGSKA (reference sequence). Losses at the gene ends were 7 bases for V and 3 bases for J; bases not matched to a gene: 18. There are 17 residues in the CDR3. CDR3 amino acids: CSVPWTGPPKFYNEQFF. The CDR3 DNA is TGCAGTGTTCCTTGGACAGGACCTCCAAAGTTCTACAATGAGCAGTTCTTC.

The rearrangement links TRBV4-1 to TRBJ2-1; 7 nucleotides line up with TRBD2. The CDR3 loop spans 14 amino acids. The trim removed 1 base at V and 3 bases at J, leaving 0 bases unmatched. CDR1 is MGHRA and CDR2 is YSYEKL in the germline V gene. The CDR3 loop is CASSQAGGYNEQFF. The CDR3 bases are TGCGCCAGCAGCCAAGCGGGGGGCTACAATGAGCAGTTCTTC.

This clonotype came up many times. The rearrangement links TRBV7-2 to TRBJ2-7; 10 bases agree with TRBD2. Trimming took 4 bases from V and 3 from J; bases not matched to a gene: 6. The CDR3 runs 15 residues. Germline assignment: CDR1 SGHTA and CDR2 FQGNSA. CDR3 DNA: TGTGCCAGCAGCTACGTAGCGGGGGGCTACTACGAGCAGTACTTC. The encoded protein is CASSYVAGGYYEQYF.

The chain recombines TRBV5-4 with TRBJ1-6; D is perhaps TRBD1 (6 bases). V was shortened by 4 bases and J by 9 bases, with 14 bases between the two germline ends. Germline V CDR1 and CDR2: SGHNT, YYREEE (reference sequence). CDR3 size: 14 residues. CDR3 loop: CASSVTGIASPLHF. In DNA, the CDR3 is TGTGCCAGCAGCGTAACAGGGATCGCTTCACCCCTCCACTTT. The whole variable domain, remainder taken from reference TRBV5-4 and TRBJ1-6, is ETGVTQSPTHLIKTRGQQVTLRCSSQSGHNTVSWYQQALGQGPQFIFQYYREEENGRGNFPPRFSGLQFPNYSSELNVNALELDDSALYLCASSVTGIASPLHFGNGTRLTVT.

This clonotype has more than one count but fewer than ten. The rearrangement links TRBV7-2 to TRBJ2-7, with D unclear. CDR1 and CDR2 from the germline V gene are SGHTA and FQGNSA. The CDR3 consists of 11 residues. V shed 4 bases and J shed 2 bases, with 3 bases lying between them. The CDR3: CASSYTYEQYF. The CDR3, as DNA: TGTGCCAGCAGCTACACCTACGAGCAGTACTTC.

This clonotype has only a few counts. This rearrangement joins TRBV20-1 to TRBJ2-5; TRBD1 matches 11 bases. CDR1 is DFQATT, CDR2 SNEGSKA, per germline (reference sequence). Unmatched junction bases numbered 11, after V lost 3 bases and J lost 5 bases. This CDR3 is built from 16 residues. In nucleotides, the CDR3 is TGCAGTGCTAGTAGGACAGGGGGCGCGTGGGGGGAGACCCAGTACTTC. Residues: CSASRTGGAWGETQYF.

The chain carries TRBV25-1 and TRBJ2-3; D is ambiguous. CDR1 MGHDK and CDR2 SYGVNS come from the germline V gene. This CDR3 is built from 15 residues. Trimming removed 3 bases at V and 4 bases at J, with 14 bases between. Here the CDR3 reads CASSDPISKADTQYF. CDR3 coding DNA: TGTGCCAGCAGTGACCCCATCTCGAAGGCAGATACGCAGTATTTT. Together with reference TRBV25-1 and TRBJ2-3, the CDR3 gives the full variable domain: EADIYQTPRYLVIGTGKKITLECSQTMGHDKMYWYQQDPGMELHLIHYSYGVNSTEKGDLSSESTVSRIRTEHFPLTLESARPSHTSQYLCASSDPISKADTQYFGPGTRLTVL.